This T cell receptor beta chain stems from a study of blood T cell repertoires in COVID-19. On the study more broadly: COVID-19 samples from acute and convalescent phases originated in the United States, Italy and Spain. T cells, B-cell-depleted T cells, or PBMCs provided the cDNA or gDNA that served as material.

Authors' analysis steps: Amplified reference gene primers provided the basis for estimating nucleated cell counts. This table comes from immunoSEQ multiplex PCR, and its TCRdb copy is limited to in-frame clones, with some not included. V and J calls and clone size are those listed in that table; D and trimming were worked out from the DNA. Here the sample spans 15,000 to 16,000 clones, approximately 83% being singletons. V lost 2 bases and J 2 bases, leaving 7 bases between the germline ends. Germline CDR1 and CDR2: SGHRS and YFSETQ. CDR3 size: 14 residues. This receptor was identified in a man aged 70-80 years in a cohort sampled during active COVID-19. The sequencing input was peripheral blood. The gene calls are TRBV5-1 and TRBJ2-2, with D unclear. The CDR3 DNA is TGCGCCAGCAGCTTTTCCCCAAACACCGGGGAGCTGTTTTTT. This gives the protein CASSFSPNTGELFF.